This T cell receptor (beta chain) was observed in a study of cytomegalovirus exposure and HLA in healthy donors. As for the study in general: It was reported in a later analysis that the approximately 120 validation repertoires used the same platform as the approximately 670 first-cohort repertoires.

There are 15 residues in the CDR3. Germline trimming cut 3 bases from V and 6 bases from J; bases unmatched to any gene: 7. Per the germline V gene, CDR1 is SGHDT and CDR2 is YYEEEE. The study's findings and limits: Despite most TCR sequences being rare, some public TCRs occurred in many donors. As was reported, the classifier diagnosed cytomegalovirus status with high specificity and sensitivity.

This clone has a single count. The antigen remains unidentified. Using immunoSEQ multiplex PCR, the repertoire was profiled, and TCRdb retains in-frame clones only, with some absent. The repertoire holds about 130,000 clones, with about 88% as singletons. The chain is built from TRBV5-6 and TRBJ2-1, with TRBD1 matching 9 bases. The sequence came from a young woman in good health and CMV-seropositive. Sequencing input: PBMCs. The CDR3 protein is CASSSDRGVPNEQFF. CDR3 nucleotides: TGTGCCAGCAGCTCGGACAGGGGCGTACCCAATGAGCAGTTCTTC.